Listed below are T cell receptor beta chains from one sample, sequenced in a study of blood T cell repertoires in COVID-19. TCRdb's copy holds only in-frame clones and misses some; the assay was immunoSEQ multiplex PCR. This table has 250,000 to 350,000 clones, roughly 86% appearing once. Sequencing used peripheral blood. The receptors stem from a woman aged 25 to 39 who had recovered from COVID-19. Both conserved end residues are part of each CDR3. The D gene is left open where the match is weak. Clone size is shown for a subset of rows, as once, few, many or a class of expanded clone.

j_call: TRBJ1-3; d_call: .; clone_size: .; v_call: TRBV5-4; cdr3_aa: CASSPSEPSGNTIYF; cdr3_nt: TGTGCCAGCAGCCCCTCGGAGCCCTCTGGAAACACCATATATTTT
j_call: TRBJ2-5; d_call: TRBD2; clone_size: .; v_call: TRBV27; cdr3_aa: CASSSQRLAGGLEETQYF; cdr3_nt: TGTGCCAGCAGTTCCCAACGACTAGCGGGGGGCCTGGAAGAGACCCAGTACTTC
j_call: TRBJ2-3; d_call: .; clone_size: .; v_call: TRBV7-6; cdr3_aa: CASSLAAGLGTDTQYF; cdr3_nt: TGTGCCAGCAGCTTAGCGGCGGGGCTTGGCACAGATACGCAGTATTTT
j_call: TRBJ2-7; d_call: TRBD1; clone_size: once; v_call: TRBV28; cdr3_aa: CASRPGQGIYEQYF; cdr3_nt: TGTGCCAGCAGGCCCGGACAGGGAATCTACGAGCAGTACTTC
j_call: TRBJ2-1; d_call: TRBD1; clone_size: few; v_call: TRBV28; cdr3_aa: CASSRTTGGKYNEQFF; cdr3_nt: TGTGCCAGCAGCCGGACTACAGGGGGTAAATACAATGAGCAGTTCTTC
j_call: TRBJ1-5; d_call: .; clone_size: .; v_call: TRBV6-5; cdr3_aa: CASSQRQLTDQPQHF; cdr3_nt: TGTGCCAGCTCCCAGCGTCAGCTTACCGATCAGCCCCAGCATTTT
j_call: TRBJ1-1; d_call: .; clone_size: .; v_call: TRBV20-1; cdr3_aa: CSATRGEAFF; cdr3_nt: TGCAGTGCTACAAGAGGAGAAGCTTTCTTT
j_call: TRBJ1-5; d_call: .; clone_size: .; v_call: TRBV12-3/TRBV12-4; cdr3_aa: CASSPGAAQHF; cdr3_nt: TGTGCCAGCAGCCCAGGGGCGGCCCAGCATTTT
j_call: TRBJ2-3; d_call: .; clone_size: .; v_call: TRBV9; cdr3_aa: CASSEVPGTDTQYF; cdr3_nt: TGTGCCAGCAGCGAGGTCCCGGGGACAGATACGCAGTATTTT
j_call: TRBJ2-7; d_call: TRBD2; clone_size: .; v_call: TRBV11-2; cdr3_aa: CAVGPSGRPEQYF; cdr3_nt: TGTGCCGTGGGCCCTAGCGGGAGACCCGAGCAGTACTTC
j_call: TRBJ1-2; d_call: TRBD1; clone_size: .; v_call: TRBV18; cdr3_aa: CASSPEGQGYGYTF; cdr3_nt: TGTGCCAGCTCACCGGAAGGACAGGGTTATGGCTACACCTTC
j_call: TRBJ1-4; d_call: .; clone_size: .; v_call: TRBV7-9; cdr3_aa: CASSLAPQGSNEKLFF; cdr3_nt: TGTGCCAGCAGCTTAGCGCCACAGGGTAGTAATGAAAAACTGTTTTTT
j_call: TRBJ2-4; d_call: TRBD1; clone_size: .; v_call: TRBV23-1; cdr3_aa: CASSPTGGTAKNIQYF; cdr3_nt: TGCGCCAGCAGTCCGACAGGGGGAACGGCCAAAAACATTCAGTACTTC
j_call: TRBJ2-1; d_call: .; clone_size: .; v_call: TRBV7-2; cdr3_aa: CASNRRLAGSNEQFF; cdr3_nt: TGTGCCAGCAACCGTAGGCTAGCTGGGTCGAATGAGCAGTTCTTC
j_call: TRBJ1-2; d_call: .; clone_size: .; v_call: TRBV5-6; cdr3_aa: CASSLQGVNGYTF; cdr3_nt: TGTGCCAGCAGCTTGCAAGGGGTAAATGGCTACACCTTC
j_call: TRBJ1-2; d_call: TRBD1; clone_size: few; v_call: TRBV7-3; cdr3_aa: CASSPTGTGDYGYTF; cdr3_nt: TGTGCCAGCAGCCCGACCGGGACAGGGGACTATGGCTACACCTTC
j_call: TRBJ1-5; d_call: .; clone_size: .; v_call: TRBV3-1/TRBV3-2; cdr3_aa: CASSHRGFNQPQHF; cdr3_nt: TGTGCCAGCAGCCATAGAGGTTTCAATCAGCCCCAGCATTTT
j_call: TRBJ2-6; d_call: TRBD1; clone_size: .; v_call: TRBV4-2; cdr3_aa: CASSPLNYRGPKGANVLTF; cdr3_nt: TGTGCCAGCAGCCCACTGAACTACAGGGGACCAAAAGGGGCCAACGTCCTGACTTTC
j_call: TRBJ2-1; d_call: .; clone_size: .; v_call: TRBV2; cdr3_aa: CASSEAGVNNEQFF; cdr3_nt: TGTGCCAGCAGTGAAGCCGGAGTGAACAATGAGCAGTTCTTC
j_call: TRBJ2-7; d_call: .; clone_size: .; v_call: TRBV6-5; cdr3_aa: CASSSLQGYSYEQYF; cdr3_nt: TGTGCCAGCAGTTCCCTACAGGGATATTCCTACGAGCAGTACTTC
j_call: TRBJ2-5; d_call: .; clone_size: .; v_call: TRBV7-2; cdr3_aa: CASSRGSQETQYF; cdr3_nt: TGTGCCAGCAGCCGCGGAAGCCAAGAGACCCAGTACTTC
j_call: TRBJ1-2; d_call: .; clone_size: .; v_call: TRBV6-5; cdr3_aa: CASRETGRKGYTF; cdr3_nt: TGTGCCAGCAGAGAGACAGGTCGCAAGGGCTACACCTTC
j_call: TRBJ1-4; d_call: .; clone_size: .; v_call: TRBV5-1; cdr3_aa: CASSSRDNEKLFF; cdr3_nt: TGCGCCAGCAGCTCTCGGGATAATGAAAAACTGTTTTTT
j_call: TRBJ1-1; d_call: TRBD1; clone_size: .; v_call: TRBV4-1; cdr3_aa: CASSDGTGITEAFF; cdr3_nt: TGCGCCAGCAGCGACGGGACAGGGATCACTGAAGCTTTCTTT
j_call: TRBJ1-3; d_call: .; clone_size: .; v_call: TRBV29-1; cdr3_aa: CSVEGEGGPGNTIYF; cdr3_nt: TGCAGCGTTGAAGGTGAGGGAGGACCTGGAAACACCATATATTTT
j_call: TRBJ2-4; d_call: TRBD2; clone_size: .; v_call: TRBV5-4; cdr3_aa: CASSSLAGDGKNIQYF; cdr3_nt: TGTGCCAGCAGCTCACTAGCGGGAGACGGAAAAAACATTCAGTACTTC
j_call: TRBJ2-7; d_call: .; clone_size: once; v_call: TRBV6-2/TRBV6-3; cdr3_aa: CASSPPMGLYEQYF; cdr3_nt: TGTGCCAGCAGTCCGCCGATGGGGCTATACGAGCAGTACTTC
j_call: TRBJ2-3; d_call: .; clone_size: once; v_call: TRBV6-1; cdr3_aa: CASSEGQAISTDTQYF; cdr3_nt: TGTGCCAGCAGTGAAGGTCAGGCCATTAGCACAGATACGCAGTATTTT
j_call: TRBJ2-7; d_call: .; clone_size: few; v_call: TRBV7-9; cdr3_aa: CASSFADSSYEQYF; cdr3_nt: TGTGCCAGCAGCTTCGCGGACAGTTCCTACGAGCAGTACTTC
j_call: TRBJ2-7; d_call: TRBD1; clone_size: .; v_call: TRBV7-2; cdr3_aa: CATTITQGASEQYF; cdr3_nt: TGTGCCACCACTATAACACAGGGGGCCTCCGAGCAGTACTTC
j_call: TRBJ1-5; d_call: TRBD1; clone_size: .; v_call: TRBV16; cdr3_aa: CASRDRGTSQPQHF; cdr3_nt: TGTGCCAGCAGGGACAGGGGAACAAGTCAGCCCCAGCATTTT
j_call: TRBJ1-5; d_call: .; clone_size: .; v_call: TRBV4-1; cdr3_aa: CASSQGGYGQPQHF; cdr3_nt: TGCGCCAGCAGCCAAGGAGGATATGGTCAGCCCCAGCATTTT
j_call: TRBJ1-6; d_call: TRBD1; clone_size: .; v_call: TRBV27; cdr3_aa: CASRRDSEGVYNSPLHF; cdr3_nt: TGTGCCAGCAGGAGGGACAGCGAGGGGGTATATAATTCACCCCTCCACTTT
j_call: TRBJ2-3; d_call: .; clone_size: .; v_call: TRBV2; cdr3_aa: CASAGGGTDTQYF; cdr3_nt: TGTGCCAGCGCCGGGGGAGGCACAGATACGCAGTATTTT
j_call: TRBJ2-2; d_call: TRBD2; clone_size: .; v_call: TRBV9; cdr3_aa: CASSGGTSPRELFF; cdr3_nt: TGTGCCAGCAGCGGGGGGACTAGCCCCAGGGAGCTGTTTTTT